The next 18 T cell receptor beta chains were all read from a single sample in a study of CXCR3-negative and CXCR3-positive naive CD8 T cells. The libraries of TRB cDNA were prepared using 5' RACE with UMI labels. TCRdb re-called the 5' RACE reads and shows each CDR3 protein once, DNA omitted. The table counts 56,000 or so distinct CDR3 sequences; 20% to 25% lies in the top ten. The sample consisted of memory CD8+ T cells from blood. The receptors here all came from a human donor in good health. Some clones in this sample may be carry-over from other donors' samples.

V usage is TRBV7-2 and J usage is TRBJ1-4; TCRdb returns TRBD1, unconfirmable since there is no DNA. CDR1 is SGHTA and CDR2 is FQGNSA in the germline V gene. The CDR3 totals 14 residues. The CDR3 here is CASRPWGGNEKLFF.

The V call is TRBV20-1, the J call TRBJ2-7; no DNA is available, so the TRBD1 call from TCRdb remains unchecked. Germline assignment: CDR1 DFQATT and CDR2 SNEGSKA (reference sequence). This CDR3 is built from 15 residues. The CDR3 spells CSARDYRGLAYEQYF.

The rearrangement joins TRBV5-1 to TRBJ2-1. CDR1 SGHRS and CDR2 YFSETQ come from the germline V gene. CDR3 length: 15 residues. This chain's CDR3 is CASSRVLERYNEQFF.

In terms of frequency, this clonotype is medium-sized. The chain employs TRBV20-1 and TRBJ2-1; without DNA, the TCRdb call of TRBD2 cannot be checked. Germline V gives CDR1 DFQATT, CDR2 SNEGSKA (reference sequence). CDR3 length: 14 amino acids. The chain's CDR3 is CSARGEREHNEQFF.

This sequence joins TRBV4-3 and TRBJ1-6. The germline gives CDR1 LGHNA, CDR2 YSLEER. The CDR3 contains 17 residues. CDR3: CASSQALVKAYNSPLHF.

V usage is TRBV28 and J usage is TRBJ2-7; TCRdb names TRBD2, which stays unverified in the absence of DNA. The CDR3 spans 14 residues. CDR1 and CDR2 (germline): MDHEN, SYDVKM. CDR3 in amino acids: CASRPGLKSYEQYF.

V and J are TRBV29-1 and TRBJ2-2; TCRdb's assignment of TRBD1 cannot be checked, as there is no DNA. The germline V gene encodes CDR1 SQVTM and CDR2 ANQGSEA. The CDR3 runs to 14 residues. The CDR3 here is CSVTGIDNAGELFF.

The CDR3: CASSQDRALYSNQPQHF. This chain joins TRBV4-3 and TRBJ1-5. Germline V gene data show CDR1 as LGHNA and CDR2 as YSLEER. The CDR3 loop spans 17 amino acids.

The chain couples TRBV7-8 to TRBJ2-3; the D call from TCRdb, TRBD2, cannot be confirmed without DNA. Germline V gene data show CDR1 as SGHVS and CDR2 as FQNEAQ. The length of the CDR3 is 14 residues. The CDR3 is CASSTGLAGDTQYF.

V is TRBV2 and J is TRBJ1-2; absent DNA, TCRdb's TRBD1 call cannot be checked. This CDR3 has 15 residues. Germline V gene data show CDR1 as SNHLY and CDR2 as FYNNEI. CDR3 sequence reads: CASNVGQGANYGYTF.

This sequence joins TRBV20-1 and TRBJ2-7; TCRdb outputs TRBD2, but without DNA this stays unchecked. The CDR3 totals 15 residues. Germline lookup yields CDR1 DFQATT and CDR2 SNEGSKA (reference sequence). The CDR3 loop reads CSAIDGSGTSYEQYF.

J is TRBJ1-2 and V is TRBV6-4. This CDR3 comprises 14 residues. Germline V gene data show CDR1 as MRHNA and CDR2 as SNTAGT. The CDR3 here is CASSDSTTAYGYTF.

This chain uses TRBV4-3 with TRBJ2-7; TCRdb returns TRBD2, unconfirmable since there is no DNA. Per the germline V gene, CDR1 is LGHNA and CDR2 is YSLEER. The CDR3 covers 16 residues. The CDR3 here is CASSQDRGGTTYEQYF.

V is TRBV11-3 and J is TRBJ2-1; TCRdb indicates TRBD1, and absent DNA this call remains unverified. There are 15 residues in the CDR3. Germline values: CDR1 SGHNT, CDR2 YENEEA. The CDR3 here is CASSLVGGGGDEQFF. Full variable domain (remainder filled in from reference TRBV11-3 and TRBJ2-1): EAGVVQSPRYKIIEKKQPVAFWCNPISGHNTLYWYLQNLGQGPELLIRYENEEAVDDSQLPKDRFSAERLKGVDSTLKIQPAELGDSAVYLCASSLVGGGGDEQFFGPGTRLTVL.

The V gene is TRBV11-2, the J gene TRBJ2-1; there is no DNA to check the TCRdb D call of TRBD2. The germline V gene encodes CDR1 SGHAT and CDR2 FQNNGV. This CDR3 comprises 14 residues. The CDR3 loop is CASSPVAGAGEQFF.

This chain uses TRBV15 with TRBJ1-2; absent DNA, TCRdb's TRBD1 call cannot be checked. CDR1 is LNHNV and CDR2 is YYDKDF in the germline V gene (reference sequence). The CDR3 extends over 16 amino acids. The CDR3 sequence: CATSRDLGGSVIGYTF.

The rearrangement joins TRBV19 to TRBJ2-3. CDR3 size: 13 residues. Germline CDR1 reads LNHDA; CDR2 reads SQIVND (reference sequence). This chain's CDR3 is CASSIVITDTQYF. Together with reference TRBV19 and TRBJ2-3, the CDR3 gives the full variable domain: DGGITQSPKYLFRKEGQNVTLSCEQNLNHDAMYWYRQDPGQGLRLIYYSQIVNDFQKGDIAEGYSVSREKKESFPLTVTSAQKNPTAFYLCASSIVITDTQYFGPGTRLTVL.

The chain has TRBV20-1 and TRBJ2-3; TCRdb reports TRBD1, a call that lacks DNA to check it against. CDR1 and CDR2 (germline): DFQATT, SNEGSKA (reference sequence). The CDR3 contains 17 residues. The CDR3 sequence: CSANDENTGADTDTQYF.